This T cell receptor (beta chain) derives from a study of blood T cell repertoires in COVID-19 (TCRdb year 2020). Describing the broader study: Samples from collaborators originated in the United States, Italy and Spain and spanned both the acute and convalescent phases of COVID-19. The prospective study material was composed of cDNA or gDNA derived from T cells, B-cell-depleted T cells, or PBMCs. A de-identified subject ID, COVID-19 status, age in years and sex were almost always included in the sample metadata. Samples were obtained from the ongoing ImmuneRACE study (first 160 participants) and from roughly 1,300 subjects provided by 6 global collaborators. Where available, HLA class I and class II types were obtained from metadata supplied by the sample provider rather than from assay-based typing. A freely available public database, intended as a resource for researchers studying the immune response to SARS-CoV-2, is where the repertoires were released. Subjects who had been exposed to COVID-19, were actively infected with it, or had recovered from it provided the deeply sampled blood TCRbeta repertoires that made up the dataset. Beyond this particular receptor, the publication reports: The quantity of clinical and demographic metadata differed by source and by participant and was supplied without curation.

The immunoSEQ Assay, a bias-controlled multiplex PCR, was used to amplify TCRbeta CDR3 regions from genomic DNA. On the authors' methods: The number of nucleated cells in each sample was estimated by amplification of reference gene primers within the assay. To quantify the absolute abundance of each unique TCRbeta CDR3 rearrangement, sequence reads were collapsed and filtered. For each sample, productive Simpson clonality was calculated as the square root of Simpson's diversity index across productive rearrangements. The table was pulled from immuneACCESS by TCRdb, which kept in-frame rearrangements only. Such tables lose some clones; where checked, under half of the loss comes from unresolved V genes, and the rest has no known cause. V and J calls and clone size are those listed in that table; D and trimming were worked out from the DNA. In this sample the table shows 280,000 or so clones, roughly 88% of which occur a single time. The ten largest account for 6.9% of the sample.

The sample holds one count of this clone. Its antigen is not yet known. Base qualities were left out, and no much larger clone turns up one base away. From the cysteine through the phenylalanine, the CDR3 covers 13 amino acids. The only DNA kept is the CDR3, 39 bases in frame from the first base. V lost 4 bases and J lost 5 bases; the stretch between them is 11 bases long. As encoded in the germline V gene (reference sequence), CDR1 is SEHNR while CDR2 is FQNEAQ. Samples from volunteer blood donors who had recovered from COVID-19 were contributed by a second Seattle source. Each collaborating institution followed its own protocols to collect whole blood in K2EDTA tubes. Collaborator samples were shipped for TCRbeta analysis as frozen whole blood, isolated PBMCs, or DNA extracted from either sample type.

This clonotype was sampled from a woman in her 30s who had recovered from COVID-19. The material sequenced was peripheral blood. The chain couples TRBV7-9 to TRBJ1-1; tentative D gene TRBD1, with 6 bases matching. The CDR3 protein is CASSSEGGTEAFF. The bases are TGTGCCAGCAGCTCCGAAGGGGGTACTGAAGCTTTCTTT.